This entry describes one TCR beta chain. All of the isolated RNA was reverse transcribed, so expressed TCRB transcripts were sequenced. The protocol was immunoSEQ multiplex PCR, while the TCRdb copy is restricted to in-frame clones and leaves out a portion. The sample lists hundreds of thousands of clones, 10% to 15% occurring once. The data stem from a study of beta chain features in type 1 diabetes. Around 100 mL of blood, on average, came from one heparinised draw per donor. V lost 5 bases to trimming and J lost 4 bases, with 10 bases between them. The CDR3 consists of 13 residues. In germline, CDR1 is MDHEN, CDR2 SYDVKM.

The source of this sequence is a man aged 18 to 30 in good health. This rearrangement joins TRBV28 to TRBJ2-3; maybe TRBD2 (5 bases). What was sequenced was naive CD4+ T cells from blood. CDR3 coding DNA: TGTGCCAGCAGTATGGACTGGGCAGATACGCAGTATTTT. Its translation is CASSMDWADTQYF.